These 8 T cell receptor beta chains were all obtained from the same sample, sequenced in a study of response to subunit inactivated influenza vaccine (dated by TCRdb to 2016 to 2018). The library was made by RT-PCR. TCRdb records Illumina HiSeq 2500 as the sequencer. TCRdb reanalyzed the raw reads on its own, using fastp at Q25 for trimming and MiXCR for clone calling, and kept in-frame beta chains. Identical CDR3 protein sequences are pooled into one entry, listed with their most common genes and DNA. The sample table records about 700,000 distinct CDR3 sequences; less than 20% of these occur just once. The biggest ten clones account for roughly 12% of the sample. The sequencing here drew on PBMCs from blood, taken approximately 13 days after vaccination. The receptor set was obtained from a man aged 50 or older who received an inactivated influenza vaccine. Donor details come from another sample of the same person, matched by shared clones.

This clonotype was counted between two and nine times. The chain joins TRBV11-2 to TRBJ2-2, with D possibly TRBD2 on 7 matching bases. Deletions cut 5 bases from V and 0 bases from J, with 16 bases between. Per the germline V gene, CDR1 is SGHAT and CDR2 is FQNNGV. The CDR3 sequence is 17 residues long. In DNA form, the CDR3 reads TGTGCCAGCAGCCCCTCCGCGGGGGACACGAACACCGGGGAGCTGTTTTTT. Translating gives CASSPSAGDTNTGELFF.

This clonotype was seen at least ten times. J is TRBJ2-3 and V is TRBV29-1, with D perhaps TRBD2 (6 bases). V was shortened by 2 bases and J by 2 bases, with 17 bases between the two germline ends. Germline V gene data show CDR1 as SQVTM and CDR2 as ANQGSEA. This CDR3 has 16 residues. This CDR3 is CSVEITGVGVTDTQYF. The DNA of the CDR3 is TGCAGCGTTGAAATAACGGGAGTTGGTGTCACAGATACGCAGTATTTT.

This clonotype was seen a handful of times. V gene TRBV14 combines with J gene TRBJ2-2; D is perhaps TRBD2 (6 bases). Germline V gene data show CDR1 as SGHDN and CDR2 as FVKESK. The CDR3 runs to 11 residues. V was pared by 8 bases and J by 7 bases, with 8 bases between. DNA of the CDR3: TGTGCCAGCGGCGGGATCGGGGAGCTGTTTTTT. Translated, it gives CASGGIGELFF.

This clonotype was detected only a few times. The V and J genes are TRBV27 and TRBJ2-1; D may be TRBD2 (5 bases). The CDR3 is 16 amino acids. V was trimmed by 3 bases and J by 0 bases, leaving 12 bases between them. Germline V gene lookup returns CDR1 MNHEY and CDR2 SMNVEV (reference sequence). This chain's CDR3 is CASSFSSGSSYNEQFF. CDR3 nucleotide sequence: TGTGCCAGCAGTTTTAGTTCTGGGAGCTCCTACAATGAGCAGTTCTTC.

V usage is TRBV12-3 or TRBV12-4 and J usage is TRBJ2-5, with D perhaps matching TRBD2 (6 bases). Deletions cut 3 bases from V and 3 bases from J, with 17 bases between. The CDR3 covers 16 residues. CDR3 in amino acids: CASSFFPGGVEETQYF. The CDR3 nucleotides are TGTGCCAGCAGTTTTTTCCCGGGCGGGGTGGAAGAGACCCAGTACTTC.

This clonotype was detected a few times. This CDR3 reads CASSPSGGVSYEQYF. The CDR3 coding sequence is TGTGCCAGCAGTCCTAGCGGAGGGGTCTCCTACGAGCAGTACTTC. V and J are TRBV28 and TRBJ2-7; 7 positions match TRBD2. Germline CDR1 reads MDHEN; CDR2 reads SYDVKM. V was clipped by 5 bases and J by 0 bases; unmatched bases: 7. The CDR3 runs 15 residues.

The chain uses TRBV15 and TRBJ2-3; TRBD2 matches at 7 bases. This CDR3 spans 16 amino acids. Trimming at V came to 3 bases and at J to 1 base, leaving 7 bases not matched to a gene. The germline CDR1 and CDR2 sequences are LNHNV and YYDKDF (reference sequence). The CDR3 reads CATSRLRGVGTDTQYF. The CDR3 nucleotides are TGTGCCACCAGCAGGCTCCGGGGGGTCGGCACAGATACGCAGTATTTT.

This chain links TRBV9 with TRBJ2-2; D might be TRBD1 or TRBD2, each matching 5 bases. Germline CDR1 and CDR2: SGDLS and YYNGEE. With 1 base removed from V and 2 bases from J, the gap between germline ends came to 12 bases. This CDR3 contains 16 residues. CDR3 coding DNA: TGTGCCAGCAGCGTATCCGGGACCAAAAACACCGGGGAGCTGTTTTTT. Protein product: CASSVSGTKNTGELFF.